This TCR beta chain comes out of a study of immune cell composition in non-small cell lung cancer. Only in-frame clones appear in the TCRdb table, and some are missing; sequencing was by immunoSEQ multiplex PCR. The repertoire holds 5,500 to 7,000 clones, with more than 70% as singletons. Germline CDR1 and CDR2: SGHNT and YYREEE (reference sequence). The CDR3 spans 16 residues. The J segment lost 0 bases and the V segment lost 4 bases, leaving 7 bases of the junction unmatched. What was sequenced was lung tumor tissue. The chain is built from TRBV5-4 and TRBJ1-1, with 9 positions matching TRBD1. The sequence was obtained from a human donor with non-small cell lung cancer. CDR3 region: CASSRDRVLMNTEAFF. In nucleotides, the CDR3 is TGTGCCAGCAGCCGGGACAGGGTACTCATGAACACTGAAGCTTTCTTT.